These 10 T cell receptor beta chains came from one sample sequenced in a study of cytomegalovirus exposure and HLA in healthy donors. Data came from immunoSEQ multiplex PCR; TCRdb stores just in-frame clones and leaves some out. The sample has roughly 67,000 clones; around 93% are singletons. Source material: PBMCs. These receptor sequences come from a man between 18 and 29 years old in good health and CMV-seronegative.

This rearrangement joins TRBV18 to TRBJ2-7; TRBD2 matches 12 bases. CDR1 is KGHSH, CDR2 LQKENI, per germline. Trimming took 2 bases from V and 7 from J; bases not matched to a gene: 6. The CDR3 totals 15 residues. The CDR3 nucleotides are TGTGCCAGCTCACCATCCGGGACTAGCGGGTCGGAGCAGTACTTC. This translates into CASSPSGTSGSEQYF.

The V call is TRBV30, the J call TRBJ2-7; D is ambiguous. CDR3 length: 13 residues. The germline V gene has CDR1 GTSNPN and CDR2 SVGIG (reference sequence). The V end lost 4 bases, the J end lost 6 bases, and 16 bases lay between the germline ends. As DNA, the CDR3 is TGTGCCTGGAACGTCGGTGCAGCAGGCGAGCAGTACTTC. The encoded protein is CAWNVGAAGEQYF.

This clone turned up a few times. The V call is TRBV15, the J call TRBJ2-7; 8 bases map to TRBD1. Germline loops: CDR1 LNHNV, CDR2 YYDKDF (reference sequence). This CDR3 is 14 amino acids long. V lost 0 bases, J lost 11 bases, and 9 bases stayed unmatched. CDR3 sequence reads: CATSRDGGTGLEYF. CDR3 coding DNA: TGTGCCACCAGCAGAGATGGCGGGACAGGCCTCGAGTACTTC.

V and J are TRBV7-9 and TRBJ2-2, with D unclear. Germline CDR1 SEHNR, CDR2 FQNEAQ (reference sequence). V dropped 3 bases and J dropped 7 bases, with 3 bases sitting between them. CDR3 length: 11 residues. For the CDR3, the DNA is TGTGCCAGCAGCTTCGGCGGGGAGCTGTTTTTT. As protein: CASSFGGELFF.

V usage is TRBV28 and J usage is TRBJ2-7; 11 bases agree with TRBD2. CDR3 length equals 14 residues. The junction had 6 bases not matched to a gene; V was cut back by 6 bases and J by 5 bases. Germline assignment: CDR1 MDHEN and CDR2 SYDVKM. The CDR3 here is CASREGGLADEQYF. In DNA, the CDR3 is TGTGCCAGCAGGGAAGGGGGACTAGCGGACGAGCAGTACTTC.

V is TRBV7-2 and J is TRBJ1-1; D perhaps matches TRBD1 (5 bases). Trimming left V 3 bases short and J 6 bases short, with 17 bases between. This CDR3 comprises 15 residues. CDR1 is SGHTA and CDR2 is FQGNSA in the germline V gene. CDR3 in DNA: TGTGCCAGCAGCTTCTGGAGCGACAGCATACCTGAAGCTTTCTTT. Translated: CASSFWSDSIPEAFF.

As regards this clone: The same CDR3 also results from other DNA sequences found in this sample. The rearrangement uses TRBV9 and TRBJ2-6, with no clear D. The V end lost 2 bases, the J end lost 4 bases, and 10 bases lay between the germline ends. The CDR3 has 15 residues. Germline V CDR1 and CDR2: SGDLS, YYNGEE. CDR3 coding DNA: TGTGCCAGCAGCGTCACGGGTTCGGGGGCCAACGTCCTGACTTTC. Its translation is CASSVTGSGANVLTF.

The chain employs TRBV7-2 and TRBJ1-2; TRBD1 is a possible D gene (5 bases). This CDR3 contains 14 residues. Trimming took off 5 bases at V and 8 bases at J, with 18 bases between the two ends. Germline values: CDR1 SGHTA, CDR2 FQGNSA. Here the CDR3 DNA reads TGTGCCAGCAGCCCGGCGGACATGCTGAGGGGCTACACCTTC. Protein: CASSPADMLRGYTF. Full variable domain (missing parts from reference TRBV7-2 and TRBJ1-2): GAGVSQSPSNKVTEKGKDVELRCDPISGHTALYWYRQSLGQGLEFLIYFQGNSAPDKSGLPSDRFSAERTGGSVSTLTIQRTQQEDSAVYLCASSPADMLRGYTFGSGTRLTVV.

The CDR3 sequence: CSASGRARNEQFF. CDR3 coding DNA: TGCAGCGCTAGCGGGAGGGCCCGGAATGAGCAGTTCTTC. The chain uses TRBV29-1 and TRBJ2-1; TRBD2 aligns across 12 bases. CDR3 length equals 13 residues. Germline CDR1 and CDR2: SQVTM and ANQGSEA. V trimming: 7 bases; J trimming: 7 bases; junction bases outside the gene matches: 5.

V is TRBV15 and J is TRBJ1-1, with 7 bases aligning to TRBD1. In germline, CDR1 is LNHNV, CDR2 YYDKDF (reference sequence). The V and J ends lost 1 base and 3 bases, in that order; junction bases with no gene match: 2. The CDR3 length is 14 residues. CDR3 loop: CATSRGGGHTEAFF. For the CDR3, the DNA is TGTGCCACCAGCAGAGGAGGGGGCCACACTGAAGCTTTCTTT.